This T cell receptor beta chain stems from a study of cytomegalovirus exposure and HLA in healthy donors. Study-level points and caveats: Per a prior analysis, the majority of TCR beta V segments were productive roughly 90% or roughly 30% of the time.

Researchers ran the PCR with 60 Vbeta and 13 Jbeta primers. Generated by immunoSEQ multiplex PCR, the TCRdb table keeps only in-frame clones and is missing some. The sample totals 150,000 or so clones. On this clone: Its matching antigen is unknown.

The CDR3 covers 17 residues. V lost 4 bases, J lost 0 bases, and 10 bases stayed unmatched. The sequence derives from a middle-aged woman in good health and CMV-seropositive. Sequenced sample: PBMCs. V gene TRBV23-1 combines with J gene TRBJ1-1, with 8 nucleotides matching TRBD1. TRBV23-1 is reported as an ORF; its role is uncertain. The CDR3 here is CASSPQGGSTMNTEAFF. The CDR3 DNA follows: TGCGCCAGCAGTCCACAGGGGGGAAGTACTATGAACACTGAAGCTTTCTTT.